There are many counts of the clone carrying this T cell receptor (beta chain). What it recognizes is unknown. The sample comes from a study of glioma-infiltrating T cells. Study-level results: Gliomas, especially low-grade, showed above-expected tissue-blood divergence; non-neoplastic patients showed below.

Using RNA template, CDR3s of TCR alpha and beta were amplified with iRepertoire arm-PCR. TCRdb used MiXCR to reprocess the multiplex PCR reads, holding one entry per CDR3 protein. The top ten clones hold roughly two fifths of a sample with around 90,000 distinct CDR3 sequences, roughly 39% of them seen once. The CDR3 spans 15 residues. CDR1 is MGHRA and CDR2 is YSYEKL in the germline V gene. Trimming cost V 0 bases and J 5 bases, with 11 bases left between them. This rearrangement joins TRBV4-1 to TRBJ1-5, with D perhaps TRBD1 (5 bases). Sequences were obtained from glioma tissue, nonneoplastic brain tissue, or PBMCs (not recorded which). The receptor was isolated from a human donor with low-grade glioma or glioblastoma, undergoing nonglioma brain surgery, or in good health (not recorded which). For the CDR3, the DNA is TGCGCCAGCAGCCAAGATCAGGGAAGAGATCAGCCCCAGCATTTT. It yields the protein CASSQDQGRDQPQHF.